Listed here are 19 T cell receptor beta chains from one sample, sequenced in a study of shared T cell receptors in the human thymus. Clones were sequenced by immunoSEQ multiplex PCR, and TCRdb holds only the in-frame ones, with some missing. The repertoire holds roughly 700,000 clones, roughly 88% seen once, with approximately 0.011% in the top ten. This sample also belongs to another study, concerning human thymus T cells.

Sequencing used thymocytes. These receptors all come from a boy less than two years old with a congenital heart defect.

The chain recombines TRBV25-1 with TRBJ2-7, with a possible D match to TRBD2 (5 bases). In germline, CDR1 is MGHDK, CDR2 SYGVNS. The CDR3 consists of 14 residues. Trimming stripped 2 bases from V and 7 bases from J, with 15 bases between. In DNA, the CDR3 is TGTGCCAGCAGTGAAGTGTCGTTAGCGACTGAGCAGTACTTC. Translated, it gives CASSEVSLATEQYF.

This clone has only one observation. V gene TRBV4-2 combines with J gene TRBJ2-4; 7 bases agree with TRBD2. V gave up 0 bases and J gave up 7 bases; unmatched junction bases: 21. Germline assignment: CDR1 LGHNA and CDR2 YNFKEQ. The CDR3 has 20 residues. CDR3 DNA sequence: TGTGCCAGCAGCCAAGATCTTGCCTTTGGGTTTGCGGGAGAGCTGAACATTCAGTACTTC. Its protein product is CASSQDLAFGFAGELNIQYF.

The rearrangement uses TRBV11-3 and TRBJ2-7; no clear D. Germline V CDR1 and CDR2: SGHNT, YENEEA. This CDR3 region has 15 residues. Trimming took 2 bases from V and 2 from J, leaving 13 bases between them. Here the CDR3 reads CASSLKASDAYEQYF. The CDR3 DNA follows: TGTGCCAGCAGCTTAAAGGCCAGCGACGCCTACGAGCAGTACTTC.

V is TRBV11-3 and J is TRBJ2-7; possible D gene TRBD2, 7 bases. The CDR3 consists of 17 residues. The V end was cut by 1 base, the J end by 5 bases, with 21 bases between. Germline CDR1 reads SGHNT; CDR2 reads YENEEA. This CDR3 reads CASSLGGPGGGKDEQYF. The CDR3 DNA reads as TGTGCCAGCAGCTTAGGAGGCCCGGGGGGCGGGAAAGACGAGCAGTACTTC.

The chain has TRBV5-6 and TRBJ2-6; D ambiguous. The V end lost 4 bases, the J end lost 0 bases, and 8 bases lay between the germline ends. Germline CDR1 SGHDT, CDR2 YYEEEE. The length of the CDR3 is 15 residues. CDR3 nucleotides: TGTGCCAGCAGCCCAGTGTACTCTGGGGCCAACGTCCTGACTTTC. Amino acid sequence: CASSPVYSGANVLTF. Supplemented by reference TRBV5-6 and TRBJ2-6, the full variable domain reads DAGVTQSPTHLIKTRGQQVTLRCSPKSGHDTVSWYQQALGQGPQFIFQYYEEEERQRGNFPDRFSGHQFPNYSSELNVNALLLGDSALYLCASSPVYSGANVLTFGAGSRLTVL.

The chain uses TRBV6-1 and TRBJ1-5, with D maybe TRBD1 (5 bases). In germline, CDR1 is MNHNS, CDR2 SASEGT. The CDR3 covers 16 residues. Trimming removed 2 bases at V and 6 bases at J, with 17 bases between. The CDR3 nucleotides read TGTGCCAGCAGTGAAAAGCCTCGCAGGGCAGGTCAGCCCCAGCATTTT. It codes for CASSEKPRRAGQPQHF.

The chain has TRBV6-5 and TRBJ2-5; D is unclear. The CDR3 sequence is 14 residues long. Trimming took 7 bases from V and 0 from J, leaving 12 bases between them. CDR1 and CDR2 (germline): MNHEY, SVGAGI. The CDR3 region is CASTKSPDQETQYF. The CDR3 DNA is TGTGCCAGCACCAAGTCCCCAGACCAAGAGACCCAGTACTTC.

This sequence joins TRBV5-1 and TRBJ2-3, with TRBD1 as a possible D gene (6 bases). Per the germline V gene, CDR1 is SGHRS and CDR2 is YFSETQ. V lost 3 bases, J lost 2 bases, and 13 bases lay in between. This CDR3 contains 15 residues. Here the CDR3 DNA reads TGCGCCAGCAGCTGCTCAGGGGCCGTCACAGATACGCAGTATTTT. It translates to CASSCSGAVTDTQYF.

The chain joins TRBV2 to TRBJ2-7; 10 nucleotides match TRBD1. J gave up 2 bases and V 10 bases, and 5 bases lay outside the gene matches. This CDR3 is 13 amino acids long. Germline V lookup: CDR1 SNHLY, CDR2 FYNNEI. The CDR3 DNA follows: TGTGCCACCCGGGACAGGGGACCCTACGAGCAGTACTTC. Its translation: CATRDRGPYEQYF.

This clone was seen only a few times. The chain has TRBV5-1 and TRBJ1-1; maybe TRBD1 (5 bases). The V end was cut by 2 bases, the J end by 2 bases, with 13 bases between. The germline gives CDR1 SGHRS, CDR2 YFSETQ. This CDR3 has 15 amino acids. CDR3 nucleotide sequence: TGCGCCAGCAGCTTCGAAAACAGGATCAACACTGAAGCTTTCTTT. Residues: CASSFENRINTEAFF.

The V call is TRBV7-9, the J call TRBJ2-1; 13 bases match TRBD2. This CDR3 comprises 17 residues. With V trimmed by 5 bases and J by 5 bases, 9 bases remained unmatched. The germline gives CDR1 SEHNR, CDR2 FQNEAQ (reference sequence). In DNA form, the CDR3 reads TGTGCCAGCAGCCCGGGGGTACTAGCGGGAGGGCACAATGAGCAGTTCTTC. Translated: CASSPGVLAGGHNEQFF.

V usage is TRBV27 and J usage is TRBJ2-7, with 7 nucleotides matching TRBD1. The CDR3 contains 15 residues. Germline V gene data show CDR1 as MNHEY and CDR2 as SMNVEV (reference sequence). Germline trimming cut 7 bases from V and 2 bases from J; bases unmatched to any gene: 11. The CDR3 coding sequence is TGTGCCAGCACCTACAGGGGTAAGGGTGCCTACGAGCAGTACTTC. This gives the protein CASTYRGKGAYEQYF.

The chain carries TRBV1 and TRBJ2-5; TRBD2, the table's D call, lacks a check against the DNA. TRBV1 is recorded as a pseudogene. This CDR3 is built from 18 residues. CDR3 DNA sequence: TGCACCAGCAGCCAAGATAGCAAAGAGCGGGGCTACCAAGAGACCCAGTACTTC. Translation: CTSSQDSKERGYQETQYF.

The rearrangement links TRBV4-3 to TRBJ1-4; D possibly corresponds to TRBD1 (6 bases). The CDR3 length is 15 residues. V shed 4 bases and J shed 6 bases, with 15 bases lying between them. CDR1 and CDR2 (germline): LGHNA, YSLEER. CDR3: CASSPDRDTDEKLFF. DNA of the CDR3: TGCGCCAGCAGCCCGGACCGGGACACTGATGAAAAACTGTTTTTT.

This chain's CDR3 is CASSSSRDRGLSHSGANVLTF. The CDR3 DNA reads TGTGCCAGCAGTTCCTCCCGGGACAGGGGCCTTTCCCACTCTGGGGCCAACGTCCTGACTTTC. This sequence joins TRBV28 and TRBJ2-6; TRBD1 agrees at 10 bases. V was clipped by 4 bases and J by 0 bases; unmatched bases: 15. Germline values: CDR1 MDHEN, CDR2 SYDVKM. This CDR3 region has 21 residues.

The chain uses TRBV7-2 and TRBJ1-5; possibly TRBD1 for D (5 bases). This CDR3 has 11 residues. V was trimmed by 4 bases and J by 11 bases, leaving 9 bases between them. The germline gives CDR1 SGHTA, CDR2 FQGNSA. CDR3 DNA sequence: TGTGCCAGCAGCTCGGGCAGGGCCCAGCATTTT. Translating it yields CASSSGRAQHF.

In the case of this clone: This CDR3 is also generated by other DNA sequences in the sample. The chain has TRBV19 and TRBJ2-7, with 9 bases lining up with TRBD1. Losses at the gene ends were 5 bases for V and 4 bases for J; bases not matched to a gene: 6. CDR1 and CDR2 from the germline V gene are LNHDA and SQIVND (reference sequence). This CDR3 is built from 14 residues. The CDR3 bases are TGTGCCAGTAGTCTTGGGACAGGGAAGTACGAGCAGTACTTC. Its translation is CASSLGTGKYEQYF.

In this sample, this clone turned up once. This chain connects TRBV4-3 to TRBJ2-7; TRBD1 matches at 9 bases. Germline assignment: CDR1 LGHNA and CDR2 YSLEER. V was clipped by 4 bases and J by 6 bases; unmatched bases: 10. This CDR3 comprises 15 residues. CDR3 amino acids: CASSRKGQGGGEQYF. The CDR3 nucleotides read TGCGCCAGCAGCCGGAAGGGACAGGGAGGCGGCGAGCAGTACTTC.

J is TRBJ2-1 and V is TRBV30; 7 bases match TRBD1. The V gene's germline CDR1 is GTSNPN and CDR2 SVGIG (reference sequence). The CDR3 runs to 16 residues. The CDR3, as DNA: TGTTCCTCAGACCCCTTACGAGGGGGCCCCTACAATGAGCAGTTCTTC. Encoded protein: CSSDPLRGGPYNEQFF.